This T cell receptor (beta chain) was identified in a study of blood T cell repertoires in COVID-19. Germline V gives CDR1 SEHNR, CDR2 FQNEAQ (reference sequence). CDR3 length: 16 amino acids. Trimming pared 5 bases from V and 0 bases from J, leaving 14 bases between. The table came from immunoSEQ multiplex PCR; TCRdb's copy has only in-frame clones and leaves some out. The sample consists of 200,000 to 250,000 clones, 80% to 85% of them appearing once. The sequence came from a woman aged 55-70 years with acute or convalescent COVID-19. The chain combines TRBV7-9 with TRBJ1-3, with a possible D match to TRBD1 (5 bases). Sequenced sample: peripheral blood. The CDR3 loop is CASSQTDFSSGNTIYF. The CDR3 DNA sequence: TGTGCCAGCAGCCAGACAGACTTTAGCTCTGGAAACACCATATATTTT.